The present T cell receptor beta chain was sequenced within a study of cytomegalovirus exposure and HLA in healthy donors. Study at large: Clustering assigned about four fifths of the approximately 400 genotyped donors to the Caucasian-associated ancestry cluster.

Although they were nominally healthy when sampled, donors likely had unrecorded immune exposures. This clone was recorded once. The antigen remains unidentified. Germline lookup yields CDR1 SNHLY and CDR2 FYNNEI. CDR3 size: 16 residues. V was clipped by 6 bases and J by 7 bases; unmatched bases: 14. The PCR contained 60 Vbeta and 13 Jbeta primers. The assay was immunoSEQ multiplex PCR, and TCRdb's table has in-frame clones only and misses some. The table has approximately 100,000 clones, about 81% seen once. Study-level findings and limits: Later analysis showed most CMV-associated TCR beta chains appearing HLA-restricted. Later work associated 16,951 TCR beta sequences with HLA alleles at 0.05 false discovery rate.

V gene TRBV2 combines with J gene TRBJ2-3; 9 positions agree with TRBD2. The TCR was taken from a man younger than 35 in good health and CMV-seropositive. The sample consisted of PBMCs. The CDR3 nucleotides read TGTGCCAGCAGGGCCGTTGGGGCGGGGGGGGTCTATACGCAGTATTTT. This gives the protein CASRAVGAGGVYTQYF.